This T cell receptor (beta chain) originates from a study of blood T cells in healthy people across ages. A second PCR, run for roughly 7 to 11 cycles, used a sample-barcoded 5' primer plus a J-beta primer mix. TCRdb itself ran the 5' RACE reads through MiXCR, one entry per CDR3 protein. The data hold 650,000 to 800,000 distinct CDR3 sequences, with 40% to 50% observed a single time. On this clonotype itself: The target antigen is unknown.

Individuals who donated were healthy Caucasians from Russia aged about 6 to 95. Isolation of PBMCs gave at least 6 million cells per sample. The study, taken as a whole, reports: The study regarded diversity estimates from one million T cells as underestimates.

The V gene's germline CDR1 is MDHEN and CDR2 SYDVKM. After removal of 5 bases from V and 2 bases from J, the junction contained 3 bases not matched to a gene. This CDR3 has 14 amino acids. The chain employs TRBV28 and TRBJ1-3; 7 bases line up with TRBD1. Sample: blood. The source of this sequence is a man aged 55 to 70 in good health. CDR3 loop: CASSDGTAGNTIYF. The CDR3 region has the DNA TGTGCCAGCAGTGACGGGACAGCTGGAAACACCATATATTTT.